The table lists the clone carrying this T cell receptor (beta chain) with a few counts. Assay used: immunoSEQ multiplex PCR; TCRdb lists only in-frame clones, some missing. Among around 80,000 clones listed, about 93% were seen once. This specimen comes from a study of T cell changes during pregnancy in multiple sclerosis. This CDR3 is 18 amino acids long. The V segment lost 5 bases and the J segment 0 bases; nucleotides outside the gene matches: 9. Per the germline V gene, CDR1 is MNHEY and CDR2 is SMNVEV (reference sequence). Specimen: peripheral blood, collected in the second trimester of pregnancy. This chain uses TRBV27 with TRBJ1-3; 11 bases are a match to TRBD1. The sequence was collected from a female donor in good health, enrolled as a control in a pregnancy study. The CDR3 is CASSLRTGGTGSGNTIYF. The CDR3, as DNA: TGTGCCAGCAGTCTACGGACAGGGGGCACGGGCTCTGGAAACACCATATATTTT.